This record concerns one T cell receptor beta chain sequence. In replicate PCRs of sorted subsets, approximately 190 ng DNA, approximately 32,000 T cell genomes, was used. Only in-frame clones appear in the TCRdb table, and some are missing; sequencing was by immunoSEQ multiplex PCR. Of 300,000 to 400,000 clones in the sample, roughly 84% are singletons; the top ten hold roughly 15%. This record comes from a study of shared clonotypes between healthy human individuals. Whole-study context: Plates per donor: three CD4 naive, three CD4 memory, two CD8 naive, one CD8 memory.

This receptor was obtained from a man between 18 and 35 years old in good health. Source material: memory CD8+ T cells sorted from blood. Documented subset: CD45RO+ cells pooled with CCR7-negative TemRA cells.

CDR3 DNA: TGTGCCAGCAGTGAAGGGCAGGGCTCGGGCTATGGCTACACCTTC. It encodes CASSEGQGSGYGYTF. The chain joins TRBV2 to TRBJ1-2; D might be TRBD1 (5 bases). Per germline, CDR1 SNHLY and CDR2 FYNNEI. The CDR3 totals 15 residues. Deletions cut 1 base from V and 4 bases from J, with 13 bases between.